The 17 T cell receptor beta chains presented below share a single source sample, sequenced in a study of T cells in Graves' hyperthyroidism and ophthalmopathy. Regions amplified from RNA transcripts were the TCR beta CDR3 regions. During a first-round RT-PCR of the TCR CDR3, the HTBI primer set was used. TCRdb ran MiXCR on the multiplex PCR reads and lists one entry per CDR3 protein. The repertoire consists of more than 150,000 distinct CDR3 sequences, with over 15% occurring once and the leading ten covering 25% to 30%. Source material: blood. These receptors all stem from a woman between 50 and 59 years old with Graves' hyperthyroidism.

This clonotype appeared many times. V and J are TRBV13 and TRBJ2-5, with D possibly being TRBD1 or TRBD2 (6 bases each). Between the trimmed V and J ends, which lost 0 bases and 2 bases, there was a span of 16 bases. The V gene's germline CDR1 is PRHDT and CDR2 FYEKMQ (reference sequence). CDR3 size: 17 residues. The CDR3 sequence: CASSLGLSRGLQETQYF. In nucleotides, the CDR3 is TGTGCCAGCAGCTTAGGGTTGAGCCGGGGGCTTCAAGAGACCCAGTACTTC.

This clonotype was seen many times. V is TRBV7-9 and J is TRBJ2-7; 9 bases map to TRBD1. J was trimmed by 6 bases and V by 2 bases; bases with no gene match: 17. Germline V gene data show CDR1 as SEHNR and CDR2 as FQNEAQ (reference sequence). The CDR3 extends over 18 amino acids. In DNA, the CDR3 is TGTGCCAGCAGCTTAAACATTAGGTCGGGACAGGGAGAACGCGAGCAGTACTTC. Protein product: CASSLNIRSGQGEREQYF.

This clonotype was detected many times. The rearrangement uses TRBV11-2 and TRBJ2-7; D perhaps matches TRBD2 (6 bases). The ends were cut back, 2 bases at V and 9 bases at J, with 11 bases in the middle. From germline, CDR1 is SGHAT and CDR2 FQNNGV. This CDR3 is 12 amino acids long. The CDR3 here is CASSLHLGGQYF. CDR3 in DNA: TGTGCCAGCAGCTTACACCTCGGGGGGCAGTACTTC.

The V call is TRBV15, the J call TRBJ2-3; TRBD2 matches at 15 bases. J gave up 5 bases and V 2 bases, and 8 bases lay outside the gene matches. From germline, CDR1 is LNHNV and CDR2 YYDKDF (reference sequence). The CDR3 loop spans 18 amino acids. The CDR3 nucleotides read TGTGCCACCAGCAGAATTGGACTAGCGGGGGGGTCAGGAGATACGCAGTATTTT. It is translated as CATSRIGLAGGSGDTQYF.

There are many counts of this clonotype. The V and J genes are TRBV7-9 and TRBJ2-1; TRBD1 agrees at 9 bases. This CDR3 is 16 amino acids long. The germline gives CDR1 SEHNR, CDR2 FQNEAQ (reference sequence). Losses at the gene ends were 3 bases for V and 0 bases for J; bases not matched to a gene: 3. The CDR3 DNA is TGTGCCAGCAGCTTTCGGGGACAGGGCTCCTACAATGAGCAGTTCTTC. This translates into CASSFRGQGSYNEQFF.

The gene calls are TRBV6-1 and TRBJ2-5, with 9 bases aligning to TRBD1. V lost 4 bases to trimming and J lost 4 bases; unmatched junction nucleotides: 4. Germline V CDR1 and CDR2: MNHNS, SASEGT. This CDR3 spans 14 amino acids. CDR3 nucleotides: TGTGCCAGCAGTGGGACAGGGGCTACAGAGACCCAGTACTTC. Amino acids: CASSGTGATETQYF.

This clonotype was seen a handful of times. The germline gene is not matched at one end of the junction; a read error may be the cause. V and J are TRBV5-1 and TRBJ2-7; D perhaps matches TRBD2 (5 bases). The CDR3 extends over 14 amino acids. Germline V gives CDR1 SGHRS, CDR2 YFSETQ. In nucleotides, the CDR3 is TGTGCCAGCAGCCTCGAGAGGGACTCCTACGAGCAGTACTTC. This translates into CASSLERDSYEQYF.

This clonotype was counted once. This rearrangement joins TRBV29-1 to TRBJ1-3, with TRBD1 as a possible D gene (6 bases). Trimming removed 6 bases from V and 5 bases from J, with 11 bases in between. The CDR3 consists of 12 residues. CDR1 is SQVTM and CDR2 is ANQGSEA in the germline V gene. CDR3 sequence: CSVGGPRNTIYF. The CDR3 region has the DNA TGCAGCGTGGGGGGCCCCCGAAACACCATATATTTT.

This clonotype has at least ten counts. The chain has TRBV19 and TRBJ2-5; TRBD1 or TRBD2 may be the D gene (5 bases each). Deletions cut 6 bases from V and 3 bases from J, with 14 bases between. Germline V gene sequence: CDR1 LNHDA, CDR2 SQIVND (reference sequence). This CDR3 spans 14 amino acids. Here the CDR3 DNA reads TGTGCCAGTAGGCCGGGACCTGGGGAAGAGACCCAGTACTTC. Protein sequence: CASRPGPGEETQYF.

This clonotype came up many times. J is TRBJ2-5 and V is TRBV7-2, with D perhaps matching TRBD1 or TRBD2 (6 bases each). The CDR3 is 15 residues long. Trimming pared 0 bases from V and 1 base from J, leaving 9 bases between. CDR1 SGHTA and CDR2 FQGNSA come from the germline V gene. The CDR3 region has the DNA TGTGCCAGCAGCTTAGCACGGGGGCCCCAAGAGACCCAGTACTTC. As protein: CASSLARGPQETQYF.

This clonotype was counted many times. CDR3 in DNA: TGCGCCAGCAGCCAAGTGGGCCTAGTGGGTCCAGATACGCAGTATTTT. This sequence encodes CASSQVGLVGPDTQYF. The V gene is TRBV4-1, the J gene TRBJ2-3; D gene ambiguous. The V gene's germline CDR1 is MGHRA and CDR2 YSYEKL. The CDR3 contains 16 residues. The V end lost 1 base, the J end lost 4 bases, and 15 bases lay between the germline ends.

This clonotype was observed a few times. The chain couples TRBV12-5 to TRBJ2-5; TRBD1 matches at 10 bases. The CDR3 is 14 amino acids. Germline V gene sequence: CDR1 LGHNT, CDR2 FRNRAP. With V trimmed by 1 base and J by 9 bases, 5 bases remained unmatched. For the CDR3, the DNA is TGTGCTAGTGGTTTGGAGAGACAGGGGGCGGCCCAGTACTTC. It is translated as CASGLERQGAAQYF.

CDR3 bases: TGTGCCAGCTCACCCCAGACTGGAAACACCATATATTTT. This codes for CASSPQTGNTIYF. V is TRBV18 and J is TRBJ1-3; D uncertain. The CDR3 extends over 13 amino acids. Looked up from germline, CDR1 is KGHSH and CDR2 is LQKENI. V dropped 3 bases and J dropped 2 bases, with 5 bases sitting between them.

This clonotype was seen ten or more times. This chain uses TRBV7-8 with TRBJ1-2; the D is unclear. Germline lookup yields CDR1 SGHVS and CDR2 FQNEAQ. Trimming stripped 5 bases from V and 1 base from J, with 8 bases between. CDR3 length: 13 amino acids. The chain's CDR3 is CASSLNDNYGYTF. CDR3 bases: TGTGCCAGCAGCCTAAACGATAACTATGGCTACACCTTC.

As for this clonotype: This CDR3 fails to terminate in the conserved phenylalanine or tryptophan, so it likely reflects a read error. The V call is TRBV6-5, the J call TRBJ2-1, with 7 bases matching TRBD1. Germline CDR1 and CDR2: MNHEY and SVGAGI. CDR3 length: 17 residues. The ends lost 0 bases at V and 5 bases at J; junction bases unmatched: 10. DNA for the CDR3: TGTGCCAGCAGTTACTCGACCGAGGGGGCCGACCACAATGAGCAGTTCTTA. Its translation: CASSYSTEGADHNEQFL.

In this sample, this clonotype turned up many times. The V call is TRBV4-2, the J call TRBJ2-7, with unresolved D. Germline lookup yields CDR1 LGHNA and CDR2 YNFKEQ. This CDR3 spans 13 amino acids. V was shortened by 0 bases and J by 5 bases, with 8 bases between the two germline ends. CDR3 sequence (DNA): TGTGCCAGCAGCCAAGAATGGGGTCACGAGCAGTACTTC. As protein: CASSQEWGHEQYF.

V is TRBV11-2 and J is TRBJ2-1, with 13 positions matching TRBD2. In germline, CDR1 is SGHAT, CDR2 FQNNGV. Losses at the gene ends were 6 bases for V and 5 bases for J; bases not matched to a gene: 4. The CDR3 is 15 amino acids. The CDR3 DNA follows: TGTGCCAGCAGTAACGGGACTAGCGGGGACAATGAGCAGTTCTTC. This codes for CASSNGTSGDNEQFF.